This T cell receptor beta chain appears in the sequencing data of a study of OX40 agonist ivuxolimab in advanced cancers. Study-wide results and limits: The 0.1-3.0 mg/kg partial responders had among the lowest clonal expansion. CD4+ and CD8+ blood T cells expanded clonally by week 6 at 0.1 to 3.0 mg/kg.

This clone was detected once. What it binds is unknown. Any history of autoimmune disease or systemic immunosuppression disqualified patients. With baseline, cycle 4 day 1, and cycle 7 day 1 as timepoints, blood was sampled. Germline V lookup: CDR1 SEHNR, CDR2 FQNEAQ (reference sequence). Trimming removed 6 bases from V and 2 bases from J; junction bases left unmatched: 8. This CDR3 contains 16 residues. Profiling relied on immunoSEQ multiplex PCR, and the TCRdb table lists in-frame clones only, not all of them. The repertoire holds 84,000 or so clones, 85% to 95% seen once, with 8% to 13% in the top ten.

The chain is built from TRBV7-9 and TRBJ2-1, with 9 bases lining up with TRBD2. The sequence was obtained from an adult with an advanced solid tumor such as melanoma, head and neck, liver or kidney cancer. Specimen: CD4+ or CD8+ T cells sorted from blood, collected in a trial of the OX40 agonist ivuxolimab. CDR3 DNA: TGTGCCAGCAGTTTTAGCGGGAGATCGGCCTACAATGAGCAGTTCTTC. As protein: CASSFSGRSAYNEQFF.